This section outlines one T cell receptor beta chain sequence together with its context. This sample was included in a study of blood T cell repertoires in COVID-19. Whole-study context: Researchers got acute and convalescent COVID-19 samples from the United States, Italy and Spain. PBMCs, B-cell-depleted T cells, or T cells provided the cDNA or gDNA that made up the material.

Authors' processing steps: Reference gene primer amplification gave nucleated cell count estimates. Here immunoSEQ multiplex PCR was the method, and the copy in TCRdb shows in-frame clones only, minus some. V and J calls and clone size are those listed in that table; D and trimming were worked out from the DNA. Of hundreds of thousands of clones listed, around 90% are singletons. Between the trimmed V and J ends, which lost 0 bases and 7 bases, there was a span of 10 bases. There are 14 residues in the CDR3. Germline assignment: CDR1 SGDLS and CDR2 YYNGEE. Input material: peripheral blood. This chain joins TRBV9 and TRBJ2-2; D gene ambiguous. This TCR was recovered from a man aged 60 to 75 who had recovered from COVID-19. CDR3 protein: CASSVEGTGGELFF. The CDR3 region has the DNA TGTGCCAGCAGCGTAGAAGGTACGGGCGGGGAGCTGTTTTTT.